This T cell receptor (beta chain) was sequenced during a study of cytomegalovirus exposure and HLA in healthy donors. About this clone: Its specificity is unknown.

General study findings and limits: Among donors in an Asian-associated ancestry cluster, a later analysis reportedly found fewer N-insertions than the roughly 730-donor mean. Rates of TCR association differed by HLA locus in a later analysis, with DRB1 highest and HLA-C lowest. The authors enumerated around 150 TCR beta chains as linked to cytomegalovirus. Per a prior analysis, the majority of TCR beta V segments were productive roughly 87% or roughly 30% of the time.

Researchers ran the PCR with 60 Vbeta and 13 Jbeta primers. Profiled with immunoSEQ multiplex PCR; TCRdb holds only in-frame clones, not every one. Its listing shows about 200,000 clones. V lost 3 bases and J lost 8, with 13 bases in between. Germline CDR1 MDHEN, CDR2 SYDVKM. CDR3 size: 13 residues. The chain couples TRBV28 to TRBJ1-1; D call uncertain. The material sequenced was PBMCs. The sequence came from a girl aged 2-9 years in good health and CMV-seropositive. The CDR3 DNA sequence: TGTGCCAGCAGTTTTGAGGTCCGTCCCGAAGCTTTCTTT. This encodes CASSFEVRPEAFF.